Given below is one T cell receptor (beta chain) in context. The data originate from a study of OX40 agonist ivuxolimab in advanced cancers. Per germline, CDR1 SQVTM and CDR2 ANQGSEA. CDR3 length: 12 amino acids. V was cut by 6 bases and J by 4 bases, with 13 bases left in between. Profiling relied on immunoSEQ multiplex PCR, and the TCRdb table lists in-frame clones only, not all of them. The sample lists 15,000 to 20,000 clones, roughly 82% occurring once. The TCR originated in an adult with an advanced solid tumor such as melanoma, head and neck, liver or kidney cancer. The chain joins TRBV29-1 to TRBJ2-7, with a possible D match to TRBD1 (6 bases). Sequencing was performed on CD4+ or CD8+ T cells sorted from blood, taken in a trial of the OX40 agonist ivuxolimab. The CDR3 here is CSVLLDRYEQYF. The CDR3, as DNA: TGCAGCGTACTACTCGACAGGTACGAGCAGTACTTC.